This is a list of T cell receptor beta chains from one sample in a study of early stage breast cancer tumors. Libraries were prepared by immunoSEQ multiplex PCR; TCRdb keeps only in-frame clonotypes and omits some of them. In the table there are about 29,000 clones, almost 85% of which are singletons. The specimen sequenced was blood. These receptors all come from a person aged 45 to 59 with breast cancer. Both conserved end residues are part of each CDR3. The D gene is left open where the match is weak. For some rows the clone size is stated as once, few or many, or as a class when expanded; others skip it.

NA TRBJ1-3 NA TRBV6-1 CASGLGNTIYF TGTGCCAGCGGATTGGGAAACACCATATATTTT
once TRBJ2-5 NA TRBV10-2 CASSTTHQETQYF TGCGCCAGCAGTACCACCCATCAAGAGACCCAGTACTTC
once TRBJ2-7 NA TRBV30 CAWRGPLSYEQYF TGTGCCTGGAGGGGGCCCCTTTCCTACGAGCAGTACTTC
once TRBJ2-7 NA TRBV7-6 CASSLYGNEQYF TGTGCCAGCAGCTTGTACGGTAACGAGCAGTACTTC
NA TRBJ2-3 TRBD1 TRBV7-2 CASSMRTGPDTQYF TGTGCCAGCAGCATGCGGACAGGGCCAGATACGCAGTATTTT
once TRBJ2-7 TRBD1 TRBV29-1 CSVTGTGEQYF TGCAGCGTGACAGGGACCGGCGAGCAGTACTTC
NA TRBJ2-7 TRBD1 TRBV19 CASSHDPGGYEQYF TGTGCCAGTAGTCACGACCCAGGGGGATACGAGCAGTACTTC
NA TRBJ1-4 NA TRBV29-1 CSVISVEKLFF TGCAGCGTTATTTCCGTAGAAAAACTGTTTTTT
once TRBJ1-5 TRBD1 TRBV19 CASSPGQPEPLGDQPQHF TGTGCCAGTAGTCCGGGACAGCCTGAACCCCTGGGGGATCAGCCCCAGCATTTT
NA TRBJ1-5 TRBD1 TRBV7-9 CASSLAGTDNQPQHF TGTGCTAGCAGCTTAGCGGGGACAGATAATCAGCCCCAGCATTTT
NA TRBJ2-7 NA TRBV6-4 CASSGPAESYAHNSYEQYF TGTGCCAGCAGTGGCCCCGCCGAGTCCTACGCCCACAACTCCTACGAGCAGTACTTC
NA TRBJ2-3 TRBD1 TRBV5-1 CASRRTGGSDTQYF TGCGCCAGCAGGCGTACAGGGGGATCAGATACGCAGTATTTT
NA TRBJ2-3 TRBD2 TRBV7-8 CASSPRPSGTKDTQYF TGTGCCAGCAGCCCCCGGCCTAGCGGGACGAAGGATACGCAGTATTTT
NA TRBJ2-5 NA TRBV5-6 CASSRTGTGETQYF TGTGCCAGCAGCCGAACAGGGACGGGAGAGACCCAGTACTTC
NA TRBJ2-5 NA TRBV5-1 CASSPDRKETQYF TGCGCCAGCAGCCCTGATCGTAAAGAGACCCAGTACTTC
NA TRBJ2-3 NA TRBV5-6 CASSLRGPDTQYF TGTGCCAGCAGCTTGAGGGGCCCAGATACGCAGTATTTT
NA TRBJ2-3 TRBD2 TRBV28 CASISRGIDTQYF TGTGCCAGCATCTCGCGGGGGATAGATACGCAGTATTTT
NA TRBJ1-4 TRBD1 TRBV2 CASSDGQGARTNEKLFF TGTGCCAGCAGTGATGGACAGGGGGCGCGAACTAATGAAAAACTGTTTTTT
few TRBJ2-4 NA TRBV27 CASSFLQALAKNIQYF TGTGCCAGCAGTTTCTTACAGGCTCTAGCCAAAAACATTCAGTACTTC
NA TRBJ2-2 TRBD1 TRBV11-3 CASSLDGQAVTGELFF TGTGCCAGCAGCTTAGATGGACAGGCGGTCACCGGGGAGCTGTTTTTT
NA TRBJ1-2 NA TRBV19 CATRLRRGTYGYTF TGTGCTACGAGACTAAGGCGGGGAACCTATGGCTACACCTTC
NA TRBJ1-2 NA TRBV6-1 CASSEFGDGYTF TGTGCCAGCAGTGAATTTGGGGACGGCTACACCTTC
NA TRBJ2-2 TRBD2 TRBV6-5 CASSKTRTSGGELFF TGTGCCAGCAGCAAGACCAGGACTAGTGGGGGGGAGCTGTTTTTT
once TRBJ2-3 NA TRBV7-3 CASSAWAGEDTQYF TGTGCCAGCAGCGCCTGGGCCGGGGAGGATACGCAGTATTTT
NA TRBJ2-7 TRBD1 TRBV11-2 CASSEAAGTGPYEQYF TGTGCCAGCAGCGAAGCAGCCGGGACAGGTCCCTACGAGCAGTACTTC
NA TRBJ1-1 NA TRBV10-3 CATKDAMNTEAFF TGTGCCACCAAGGACGCGATGAACACTGAAGCTTTCTTT
NA TRBJ2-1 NA TRBV2 CANSLGGGTEQFF TGTGCCAACTCGCTAGGAGGGGGGACGGAGCAGTTCTTC
NA TRBJ2-1 NA TRBV5-6 CASSLGGGDEQFF TGTGCCAGCAGCTTGGGTGGGGGCGATGAGCAGTTCTTC
NA TRBJ2-7 TRBD1 TRBV25-1 CASRPRTGSSYEQYF TGTGCCAGCAGGCCAAGGACAGGGAGCTCTTACGAGCAGTACTTC
NA TRBJ1-2 TRBD1 TRBV7-9 CASSWDRGGFYGYTF TGTGCCAGCAGCTGGGACAGGGGGGGATTCTATGGCTACACCTTC
NA TRBJ2-7 NA TRBV18 CASSPPPGHRGIF TGTGCCAGCTCACCACCGCCGGGACATAGGGGAATCTTC
NA TRBJ2-7 NA TRBV28 CASSLAQPYEQYF TGTGCCAGCAGTTTAGCACAGCCGTACGAGCAGTACTTC
NA TRBJ1-4 NA TRBV5-1 CASSLVGVAHEKLFF TGCGCCAGCAGCTTGGTCGGCGTTGCGCATGAAAAACTGTTTTTT
few TRBJ1-2 TRBD1 TRBV10-3 CAISDRDRRDYGYTF TGTGCCATCAGTGACCGGGACAGGCGTGACTATGGCTACACCTTC
NA TRBJ2-5 TRBD2 TRBV9 CASSPYASGGEETQYF TGTGCCAGCAGCCCTTATGCTAGCGGGGGGGAAGAGACCCAGTACTTC
few TRBJ1-5 TRBD1 TRBV9 CASSVGWDRAQPQHF TGTGCCAGCAGCGTAGGGTGGGACAGGGCACAGCCCCAGCATTTT
few TRBJ1-2 TRBD1 TRBV5-4 CASSSMTGENYGYTF TGTGCCAGCAGCTCGATGACAGGGGAAAACTATGGCTACACCTTC
NA TRBJ2-7 TRBD2 TRBV28 CATRSTGRDYEQYF TGTGCCACCCGTTCAACGGGGAGGGACTACGAGCAGTACTTC
NA TRBJ2-7 TRBD1 TRBV6-5 CASSYSDRGDYPEQYF TGTGCCAGCAGTTACTCGGACAGGGGCGATTATCCCGAGCAGTACTTC
NA TRBJ1-1 TRBD1 TRBV5-1 CASSSRGGQGAVGTEAFF TGCGCCAGCAGCTCAAGGGGGGGACAGGGGGCGGTGGGAACTGAAGCTTTCTTT
NA TRBJ2-7 NA TRBV2 CASSVGMTSYEQYF TGTGCCAGCAGTGTGGGTATGACTTCCTACGAGCAGTACTTC
once TRBJ2-2 NA TRBV5-6 CASTATLWGENANTGELFF TGTGCCAGCACCGCGACCCTCTGGGGGGAAAACGCGAACACCGGGGAGCTGTTTTTT
NA TRBJ1-1 TRBD1 TRBV6-1 CASSVRGVKNTEAFF TGTGCCAGCAGCGTCAGGGGGGTAAAGAACACTGAAGCTTTCTTT
NA TRBJ2-2 TRBD2 TRBV9 CASSVLAGVSTGELFF TGTGCCAGCAGCGTTTTAGCGGGAGTTAGCACCGGGGAGCTGTTTTTT
NA TRBJ1-1 NA TRBV29-1 CSGWVVTEAFF TGCAGCGGATGGGTTGTAACTGAAGCTTTCTTT